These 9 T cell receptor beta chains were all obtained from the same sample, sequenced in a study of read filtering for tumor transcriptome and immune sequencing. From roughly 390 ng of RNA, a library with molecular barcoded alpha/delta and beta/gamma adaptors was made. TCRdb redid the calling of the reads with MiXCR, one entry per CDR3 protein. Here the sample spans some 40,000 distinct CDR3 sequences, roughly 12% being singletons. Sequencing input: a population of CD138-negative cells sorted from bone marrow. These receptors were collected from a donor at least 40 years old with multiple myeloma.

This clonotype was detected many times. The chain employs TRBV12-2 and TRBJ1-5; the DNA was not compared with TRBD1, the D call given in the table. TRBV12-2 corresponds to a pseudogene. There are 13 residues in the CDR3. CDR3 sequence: CASRLARWRQWNF. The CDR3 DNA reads TGTGCAAGTCGCTTAGCGAGATGGCGCCAGTGGAATTTT.

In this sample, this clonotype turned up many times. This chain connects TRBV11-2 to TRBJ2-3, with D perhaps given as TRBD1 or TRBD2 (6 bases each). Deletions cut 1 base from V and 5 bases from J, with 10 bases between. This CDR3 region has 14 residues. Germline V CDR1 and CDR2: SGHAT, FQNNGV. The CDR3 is CASSLGTAGDTQYF. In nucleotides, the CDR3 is TGTGCCAGCAGCTTAGGGACAGCGGGAGATACGCAGTATTTT. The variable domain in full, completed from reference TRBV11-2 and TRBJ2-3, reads EAGVAQSPRYKIIEKRQSVAFWCNPISGHATLYWYQQILGQGPKLLIQFQNNGVVDDSQLPKDRFSAERLKGVDSTLKIQPAKLEDSAVYLCASSLGTAGDTQYFGPGTRLTVL.

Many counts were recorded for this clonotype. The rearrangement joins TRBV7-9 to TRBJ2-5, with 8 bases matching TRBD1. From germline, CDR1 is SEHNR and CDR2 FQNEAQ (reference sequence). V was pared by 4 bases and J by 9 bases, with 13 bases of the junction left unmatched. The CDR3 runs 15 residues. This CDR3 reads CASSSGGNPPGAQYF. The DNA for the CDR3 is TGTGCCAGCAGCTCAGGGGGCAACCCTCCGGGGGCCCAGTACTTC.

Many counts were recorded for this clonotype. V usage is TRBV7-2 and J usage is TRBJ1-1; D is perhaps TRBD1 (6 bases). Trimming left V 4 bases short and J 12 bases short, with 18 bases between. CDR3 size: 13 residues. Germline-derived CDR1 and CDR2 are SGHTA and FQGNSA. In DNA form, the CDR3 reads TGTGCCAGCAGCTACGGGGGCCCCGTTTTCACTTTCTTT. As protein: CASSYGGPVFTFF.

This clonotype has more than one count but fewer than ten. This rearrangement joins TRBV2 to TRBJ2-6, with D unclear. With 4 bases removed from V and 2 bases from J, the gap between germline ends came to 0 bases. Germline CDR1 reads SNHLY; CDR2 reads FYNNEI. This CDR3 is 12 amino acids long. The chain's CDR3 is CASSAGANVLTF. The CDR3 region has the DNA TGTGCCAGCAGTGCTGGGGCCAACGTCCTGACTTTC.

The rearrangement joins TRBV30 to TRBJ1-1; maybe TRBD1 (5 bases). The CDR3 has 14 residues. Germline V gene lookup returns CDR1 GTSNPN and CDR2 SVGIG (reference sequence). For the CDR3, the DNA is TGTGCGGGGGGGAATGGGGCGGGAAGCACTGAAGCTTTCTTT. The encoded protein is CAGGNGAGSTEAFF.

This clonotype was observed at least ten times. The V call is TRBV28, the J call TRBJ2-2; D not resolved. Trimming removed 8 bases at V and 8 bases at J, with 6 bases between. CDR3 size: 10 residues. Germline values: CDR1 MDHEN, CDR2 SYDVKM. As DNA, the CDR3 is TGTGCCAGCCAGTCTGGGGAGCTGTTTTTT. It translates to CASQSGELFF.

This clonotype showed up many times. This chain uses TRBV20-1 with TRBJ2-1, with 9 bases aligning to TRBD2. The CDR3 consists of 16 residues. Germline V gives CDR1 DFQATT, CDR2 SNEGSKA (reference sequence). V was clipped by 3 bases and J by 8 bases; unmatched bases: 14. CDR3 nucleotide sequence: TGCAGTGCTAGGGGGACTAGCTACTCGGATTTCGATGAGCAGTTCTTC. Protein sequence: CSARGTSYSDFDEQFF.

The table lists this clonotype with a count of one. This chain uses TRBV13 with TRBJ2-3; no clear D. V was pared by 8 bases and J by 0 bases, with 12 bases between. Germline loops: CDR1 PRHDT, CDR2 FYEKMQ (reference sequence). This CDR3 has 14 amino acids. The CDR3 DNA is TGTGCCAGCGGCCTAGATCCGAGCACAGATACGCAGTATTTT. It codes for CASGLDPSTDTQYF.